The present entry profiles one T cell receptor (beta chain) with its context. The sample belongs to a study of blood T cell repertoires in COVID-19. Profiled with immunoSEQ multiplex PCR; TCRdb holds only in-frame clones, not every one. This sample has 250,000 or so clones, with 88% found just once. The germline V gene encodes CDR1 SEHNR and CDR2 FQNEAQ (reference sequence). The ends lost 5 bases at V and 5 bases at J; junction bases unmatched: 11. The CDR3 runs to 16 residues. Material: peripheral blood. J is TRBJ2-1 and V is TRBV7-9; 8 bases are a match to TRBD2. The sequence derives from a woman in her 30s with acute or convalescent COVID-19. The CDR3 coding sequence is TGTGCCAGCAGCACCTTCGGGAGGGAGCGCGACAATGAGCAGTTCTTC. It encodes CASSTFGRERDNEQFF.